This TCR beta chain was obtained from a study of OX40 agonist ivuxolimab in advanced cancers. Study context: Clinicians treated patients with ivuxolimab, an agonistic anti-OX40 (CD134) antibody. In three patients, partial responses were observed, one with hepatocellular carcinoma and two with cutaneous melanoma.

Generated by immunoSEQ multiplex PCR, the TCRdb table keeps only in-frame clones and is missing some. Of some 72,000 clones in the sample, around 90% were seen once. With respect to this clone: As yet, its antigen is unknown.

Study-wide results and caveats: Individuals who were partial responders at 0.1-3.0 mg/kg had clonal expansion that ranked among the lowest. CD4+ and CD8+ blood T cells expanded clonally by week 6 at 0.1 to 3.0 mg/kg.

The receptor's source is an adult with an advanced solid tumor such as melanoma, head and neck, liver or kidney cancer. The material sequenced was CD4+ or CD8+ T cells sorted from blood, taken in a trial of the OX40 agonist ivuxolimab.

The CDR3 reads CSPPVGGHAPYEQYF. CDR3 DNA: TGCAGCCCCCCGGTCGGGGGCCATGCCCCCTACGAGCAGTACTTC. The rearrangement links TRBV29-1 to TRBJ2-7, with D possibly called TRBD1 or TRBD2 (6 bases each). The CDR3 runs to 15 residues. V lost 8 bases and J 2 bases, leaving 22 bases between the germline ends. Per the germline V gene, CDR1 is SQVTM and CDR2 is ANQGSEA.